This TCR beta chain was observed in a study of glioma-infiltrating T cells after dendritic cell vaccination. Germline V gives CDR1 MNHNS, CDR2 SASEGT. This CDR3 has 14 amino acids. V lost 2 bases and J 4 bases, leaving 6 bases between the germline ends. Study-level results: No direct clonality-survival link was found; a diverse polyclonal response may matter.

There are a few counts of this clone. As yet, its antigen is unknown. TCRB CDR3 was amplified from 2 ug genomic DNA or less. Sequencing used immunoSEQ multiplex PCR; TCRdb keeps in-frame clones, though not all of them. The table lists about 82,000 clones, about 90% of them singletons. The sequence came from a human donor with glioblastoma. This material consisted of blood, taken before dendritic cell vaccination. The rearrangement joins TRBV6-1 to TRBJ2-6; D not certain. The CDR3 reads CASSESSGANVLTF. The CDR3 DNA reads TGTGCCAGCAGTGAATCGTCGGGGGCCAACGTCCTGACTTTC.